The 31 T cell receptor beta chains given below trace back to one sample, sequenced in a study of patients and donors after allogeneic stem cell transplantation. MiXCR, run by TCRdb on the RT-PCR reads, gives a single entry per CDR3 protein. The top ten hold 6% to 8% of the sample, which has hundreds of thousands of distinct CDR3 sequences, 16% seen once. Sequencing input: blood, either unsorted or a sorted T cell fraction (not recorded which). These receptors all stem from a human donor who was either an allogeneic HSCT recipient or a stem cell or donor lymphocyte infusion donor (not recorded which). It is not recorded whose cells these are; they may come from a transplant donor.

CDR3 nucleotide sequence: TGCAGTGCTAGAAATCCGAACAGGGACGGGAACTATGGCTACACCTTC. Translating it yields CSARNPNRDGNYGYTF. The chain links TRBV20-1 to TRBJ1-2, with a tentative D call TRBD1 (6 bases). Germline V gives CDR1 DFQATT, CDR2 SNEGSKA (reference sequence). The V end was cut by 2 bases, the J end by 2 bases, with 18 bases between. The CDR3 spans 16 residues.

CDR3 bases: TGCGCCAGCAGCCAAGGGTCGGTGGGAGCAAGATACGAGCAGTACTTC. Translation gives CASSQGSVGARYEQYF. V gene TRBV4-1 combines with J gene TRBJ2-7; D perhaps matches TRBD2 (5 bases). This CDR3 is 16 amino acids long. The germline V gene has CDR1 MGHRA and CDR2 YSYEKL. Trimming pared 1 base from V and 4 bases from J, leaving 17 bases between.

This clonotype has a count of ten or more. This rearrangement joins TRBV7-9 to TRBJ2-7; D remains unclear. This CDR3 spans 12 amino acids. Germline assignment: CDR1 SEHNR and CDR2 FQNEAQ (reference sequence). V shed 5 bases and J shed 9 bases, with 14 bases lying between them. CDR3 DNA: TGTGCCAGCAGCGTACAGACAACGGGGCAGTACTTC. Protein sequence: CASSVQTTGQYF.

This clonotype was detected only a few times. The chain recombines TRBV18 with TRBJ2-1; 7 bases map to TRBD1. Losses at the gene ends were 3 bases for V and 6 bases for J; bases not matched to a gene: 2. The CDR3 is 13 residues long. Germline values: CDR1 KGHSH, CDR2 LQKENI. The CDR3 loop is CASSPYRGNEQFF. Here the CDR3 DNA reads TGTGCCAGCTCACCTTACAGGGGCAATGAGCAGTTCTTC.

This chain joins TRBV24-1 and TRBJ1-3; TRBD1 agrees at 8 bases. This CDR3 has 17 residues. Germline lookup yields CDR1 KGHDR and CDR2 SFDVKD. V lost 5 bases, J lost 0 bases, and 8 bases stayed unmatched. In nucleotides, the CDR3 is TGTGCCACCAGTGCCCCCTTTGGGACAGGCTCTGGAAACACCATATATTTT. Its protein product is CATSAPFGTGSGNTIYF.

This clonotype was seen at least ten times. V and J are TRBV5-1 and TRBJ2-5, with a possible D match to TRBD2 (6 bases). V lost 3 bases and J 5 bases, leaving 14 bases between the germline ends. CDR3 size: 14 residues. Germline assignment: CDR1 SGHRS and CDR2 YFSETQ. The CDR3 DNA reads as TGCGCCAGCAGCTCCGGGAGTGTCTGGGAGACCCAGTACTTC. Protein: CASSSGSVWETQYF.

In its sample, this clonotype was seen a few times. V usage is TRBV5-1 and J usage is TRBJ1-1, with D unclear. This CDR3 is built from 15 residues. The germline V gene encodes CDR1 SGHRS and CDR2 YFSETQ. V dropped 0 bases and J dropped 1 base, with 10 bases sitting between them. Here the CDR3 DNA reads TGCGCCAGCAGCTTGGCAGGACGGAAGAACACTGAAGCTTTCTTT. Translation: CASSLAGRKNTEAFF.

This chain connects TRBV7-8 to TRBJ2-1; D call uncertain. The CDR3 extends over 16 amino acids. V lost 8 bases and J 0 bases, leaving 17 bases between the germline ends. The germline CDR1 and CDR2 sequences are SGHVS and FQNEAQ. The CDR3 coding sequence is TGTGCCAGCGCCCGTCTAAGCGTTAACTCCTACAATGAGCAGTTCTTC. Translating it yields CASARLSVNSYNEQFF.

This clonotype occurred a few times. The chain carries TRBV15 and TRBJ2-2, with D unclear. CDR1 and CDR2 (germline): LNHNV, YYDKDF (reference sequence). The CDR3 consists of 16 residues. Trimming cost V 1 base and J 0 bases, with 9 bases left between them. The chain's CDR3 is CATSRVTQANTGELFF. Written as DNA, the CDR3 is TGTGCCACCAGCAGAGTTACGCAAGCGAACACCGGGGAGCTGTTTTTT.

This clonotype was seen only a few times. The V call is TRBV15, the J call TRBJ1-4; D gene ambiguous. V lost 2 bases to trimming and J lost 0 bases, with 10 bases between them. Germline lookup yields CDR1 LNHNV and CDR2 YYDKDF (reference sequence). CDR3 size: 16 residues. CDR3 DNA sequence: TGTGCCACCAGCAGATACACCTATGCAACTAATGAAAAACTGTTTTTT. Encoded protein: CATSRYTYATNEKLFF.

This chain links TRBV7-2 with TRBJ2-7, with 7 bases that match TRBD1. The CDR3 is 15 residues long. Losses at the gene ends were 5 bases for V and 1 base for J; bases not matched to a gene: 8. The germline V gene encodes CDR1 SGHTA and CDR2 FQGNSA. The CDR3 DNA sequence: TGTGCCAGCAGCAAGGACAGGATTGTTTCCTACGAGCAGTACTTC. As protein: CASSKDRIVSYEQYF.

The J gene is TRBJ1-2, the V gene TRBV12-3 or TRBV12-4; D unresolved. Between the trimmed V and J ends, which lost 2 bases and 4 bases, there was a span of 11 bases. This CDR3 is 14 amino acids long. CDR3 amino acids: CASSLSGRSYGYTF. The CDR3 nucleotides are TGTGCCAGCAGTTTAAGCGGACGGAGCTATGGCTACACCTTC.

This clonotype was picked up many times. The chain recombines TRBV29-1 with TRBJ1-4; D perhaps matches TRBD1 (5 bases). The germline V gene encodes CDR1 SQVTM and CDR2 ANQGSEA. The CDR3 runs to 11 residues. V lost 7 bases and J 6 bases, leaving 9 bases between the germline ends. CDR3 protein: CSAGAYEKLFF. CDR3 DNA sequence: TGCAGCGCCGGGGCATATGAAAAACTGTTTTTT. Using reference TRBV29-1 and TRBJ1-4 for the parts outside the CDR3, the full variable domain is SAVISQKPSRDICQRGTSLTIQCQVDSQVTMMFWYRQQPGQSLTLIATANQGSEATYESGFVIDKFPISRPNLTFSTLTVSNMSPEDSSIYLCSAGAYEKLFFGSGTQLSVL.

This chain connects TRBV4-3 to TRBJ2-4, with D perhaps matching TRBD1 or TRBD2 (5 bases each). Germline V gene sequence: CDR1 LGHNA, CDR2 YSLEER. Trimming removed 2 bases at V and 8 bases at J, with 13 bases between. This CDR3 has 14 residues. CDR3 loop: CASSQRRERDIQYF. The CDR3 DNA reads TGCGCCAGCAGCCAACGCAGGGAGAGGGACATTCAGTACTTC.

This clonotype was seen a few times. The rearrangement uses TRBV20-1 and TRBJ1-2; possibly TRBD1 for D (6 bases). The CDR3 is 13 residues long. Trimming removed 4 bases at V and 2 bases at J, with 11 bases between. CDR1 and CDR2 from the germline V gene are DFQATT and SNEGSKA (reference sequence). The CDR3 sequence is CSAIRQENYGYTF. CDR3 DNA sequence: TGCAGTGCTATAAGACAGGAGAACTATGGCTACACCTTC.

This clonotype was seen many times. J is TRBJ1-4 and V is TRBV20-1, with D perhaps matching TRBD1 (5 bases). CDR1 DFQATT and CDR2 SNEGSKA come from the germline V gene (reference sequence). Trimming stripped 3 bases from V and 8 bases from J, with 19 bases between. The CDR3 runs 15 residues. In DNA, the CDR3 is TGCAGTGCTAGCTGGGGTCTCAGGGCGAGGGAAAAACTGTTTTTT. Amino acids: CSASWGLRAREKLFF.

J is TRBJ2-5 and V is TRBV6-5; D unclear. The germline gives CDR1 MNHEY, CDR2 SVGAGI. The CDR3 length is 16 residues. V gave up 2 bases and J gave up 3 bases, with 16 bases separating them. The CDR3 is CASSYRSRGREETQYF. The CDR3 nucleotides are TGTGCCAGCAGTTACAGGAGTCGAGGACGGGAAGAGACCCAGTACTTC.

The chain couples TRBV4-3 to TRBJ1-1; no clear D gene. Germline CDR1 is LGHNA and CDR2 is YSLEER. The CDR3 is made up of 17 amino acids. Trimming left V 0 bases short and J 3 bases short, with 17 bases between. The CDR3 is CASSQDFVHGRYTEAFF. The CDR3 DNA reads as TGCGCCAGCAGCCAAGATTTTGTCCACGGACGGTACACTGAAGCTTTCTTT.

The table lists this clonotype with many counts. The CDR3 reads CSGTLRDRTYEQYF. CDR3 DNA sequence: TGCAGCGGGACCCTCCGGGACAGAACCTACGAGCAGTACTTC. V and J are TRBV29-1 and TRBJ2-7; 7 bases align to TRBD1. The V and J ends lost 7 bases and 2 bases, in that order; junction bases with no gene match: 11. CDR1 SQVTM and CDR2 ANQGSEA come from the germline V gene. This CDR3 region has 14 residues.

V and J are TRBV10-3 and TRBJ2-7; possible D gene TRBD1, 7 bases. Germline V gene data show CDR1 as ENHRY and CDR2 as SYGVKD. Trimming took 2 bases from V and 6 from J, leaving 14 bases between them. The CDR3 is 14 amino acids. The CDR3 spells CAISERPQGGEQYF. Written as DNA, the CDR3 is TGTGCCATCAGTGAGAGACCCCAGGGGGGCGAGCAGTACTTC.

The CDR3: CASSWTGQGYTF. CDR3 DNA: TGCGCCAGCAGCTGGACCGGACAAGGCTACACCTTC. The chain combines TRBV5-1 with TRBJ1-2, with a weak D call TRBD1 (5 bases). Germline values: CDR1 SGHRS, CDR2 YFSETQ. V lost 3 bases and J 8 bases, leaving 11 bases between the germline ends. This CDR3 spans 12 amino acids.

The rearrangement uses TRBV20-1 and TRBJ2-5; D is possibly TRBD1 (5 bases). V lost 3 bases to trimming and J lost 5 bases, with 13 bases between them. CDR3 length: 13 residues. Per germline, CDR1 DFQATT and CDR2 SNEGSKA (reference sequence). The CDR3 reads CSASLRGKETQYF. For the CDR3, the DNA is TGCAGTGCTAGCTTAAGGGGAAAGGAGACCCAGTACTTC.

The chain joins TRBV29-1 to TRBJ2-2; no definite D call. This CDR3 comprises 13 residues. CDR1 is SQVTM and CDR2 is ANQGSEA in the germline V gene. V dropped 5 bases and J dropped 1 base, with 8 bases sitting between them. CDR3 DNA: TGCAGCGTTATGGGGTTGAACACCGGGGAGCTGTTTTTT. Protein: CSVMGLNTGELFF.

In this sample, this clonotype turned up many times. V gene TRBV12-3 or TRBV12-4 combines with J gene TRBJ1-4, with D possibly TRBD1 on 5 matching bases. The CDR3 spans 15 residues. Trimming pared 5 bases from V and 8 bases from J, leaving 18 bases between. The CDR3 region has the DNA TGTGCCAGCAGTCCCCAGGGTGCCTTGGGGGAAAAACTGTTTTTT. Its protein is CASSPQGALGEKLFF.

The chain links TRBV11-2 to TRBJ1-4, with D possibly being TRBD1 (5 bases). Per the germline V gene, CDR1 is SGHAT and CDR2 is FQNNGV. There are 16 residues in the CDR3. Trimming pared 5 bases from V and 8 bases from J, leaving 21 bases between. The DNA of the CDR3 is TGTGCCAGCAGCCCCGGCCTTAGGGGAAAGGGGGAAAAACTGTTTTTT. This gives the protein CASSPGLRGKGEKLFF.

The sample holds a few counts of this clonotype. V and J are TRBV20-1 and TRBJ2-7; tentative D call: TRBD2 (6 bases). V lost 0 bases and J lost 0, with 15 bases in between. The CDR3 spans 16 residues. Germline V gene sequence: CDR1 DFQATT, CDR2 SNEGSKA (reference sequence). CDR3 sequence reads: CSARDVGGPNSYEQYF. CDR3 DNA sequence: TGCAGTGCTAGAGATGTGGGAGGACCGAACTCCTACGAGCAGTACTTC.

This clonotype came up a few times. The chain joins TRBV25-1 to TRBJ2-2; a weak D match, TRBD2 (6 bases). CDR1 is MGHDK, CDR2 SYGVNS, per germline. V was cut by 8 bases and J by 5 bases, with 12 bases left in between. This CDR3 contains 13 residues. The CDR3 DNA reads TGTGCCAGCGCCCGGGGGAGGACCGGGGAGCTGTTTTTT. This sequence encodes CASARGRTGELFF.

The chain has TRBV6-1 and TRBJ2-7; the D is unclear. Germline CDR1 MNHNS, CDR2 SASEGT. This CDR3 contains 11 residues. V lost 4 bases to trimming and J lost 7 bases, with 8 bases between them. DNA of the CDR3: TGTGCCAGCAGTGCCACTTTTGAGCAGTACTTC. It codes for CASSATFEQYF.

This chain joins TRBV23-1 and TRBJ1-6, with D maybe TRBD1 (6 bases). TRBV23-1 is placed among ORFs of uncertain function. With 2 bases removed from V and 10 bases from J, the gap between germline ends came to 9 bases. There are 13 residues in the CDR3. Here the CDR3 reads CASSQLGGSPLHF. The CDR3 DNA reads as TGCGCCAGCAGTCAACTCGGGGGCTCACCCCTCCACTTT.

V gene TRBV4-1 combines with J gene TRBJ2-7, with 11 bases lining up with TRBD2. J was trimmed by 1 base and V by 2 bases; bases with no gene match: 7. The CDR3 runs 17 residues. The germline CDR1 and CDR2 sequences are MGHRA and YSYEKL. The CDR3 is CASSQPTSGRRSYEQYF. The CDR3 DNA reads TGCGCCAGCAGCCAACCAACTAGCGGGAGAAGGTCCTACGAGCAGTACTTC.

This clonotype has just a few counts. The rearrangement joins TRBV10-3 to TRBJ1-2, with D possibly TRBD1 on 5 matching bases. V was trimmed by 2 bases and J by 8 bases, leaving 24 bases between them. The CDR3 runs to 17 residues. CDR1 is ENHRY and CDR2 is SYGVKD in the germline V gene. The CDR3 is CAISEPKRSGAAWGYTF. CDR3 bases: TGTGCCATCAGTGAGCCGAAGCGAAGTGGGGCCGCTTGGGGCTACACCTTC.